This TCR beta chain is drawn from a study of blood T cell repertoires in COVID-19. V lost 2 bases to trimming and J lost 2 bases; unmatched junction nucleotides: 3. The CDR3 totals 15 residues. Germline loops: CDR1 SGHTA, CDR2 FQGTGA. Using immunoSEQ multiplex PCR, the repertoire was profiled, and TCRdb retains in-frame clones only, with some absent. The sample yields some 220,000 clones, about 93% seen once. The rearrangement joins TRBV7-3 to TRBJ2-7; TRBD1 aligns across 10 bases. The sequenced sample was peripheral blood. The sequence derives from a man younger than 40 with COVID-19, enrolled during active disease. CDR3 amino acids: CASSLATGGTYEQYF. In nucleotides, the CDR3 is TGTGCCAGCAGCTTAGCGACAGGGGGCACCTACGAGCAGTACTTC.